This entry lists 20 T cell receptor beta chains sequenced from one sample in a study of T cell responses to AZD1222 COVID-19 vaccine. The table came from immunoSEQ multiplex PCR; TCRdb's copy has only in-frame clones and leaves some out. The sample contains fewer than 150,000 clones, roughly nine tenths of which appear only once. The specimen comprised peripheral blood, sampled 28 days after the second AZD1222 dose. All receptors come from an adult who received the AZD1222 COVID-19 vaccine.

This clone was found once. This chain connects TRBV19 to TRBJ2-1; 11 bases fit TRBD2. The CDR3 has 16 residues. CDR1 and CDR2 (germline): LNHDA, SQIVND (reference sequence). With 5 bases clipped from V and 4 bases from J, the junction kept 7 bases outside the gene matches. CDR3 in DNA: TGTGCCAGTAGTGCGCAGACTAGCGGGGTGTACAATGAGCAGTTCTTC. It encodes CASSAQTSGVYNEQFF.

Comments on this clone: This sample includes further DNA sequences coding for the same CDR3. The chain links TRBV7-3 to TRBJ2-2; unclear D gene. The CDR3 has 12 amino acids. The germline V gene encodes CDR1 SGHTA and CDR2 FQGTGA. V lost 5 bases to trimming and J lost 5 bases, with 6 bases between them. As DNA, the CDR3 is TGTGCCAGCAGCCCCAATACCGGGGAGCTGTTTTTT. Translated, it gives CASSPNTGELFF.

This clone showed up just a few times. The chain links TRBV29-1 to TRBJ1-1; no clear D gene. The CDR3 length is 12 residues. Germline lookup yields CDR1 SQVTM and CDR2 ANQGSEA. With 3 bases removed from V and 0 bases from J, the gap between germline ends came to 5 bases. The CDR3 DNA follows: TGCAGCGTTGATGCCCTGAACACTGAAGCTTTCTTT. Translated, it gives CSVDALNTEAFF. Complete variable domain (other parts from reference TRBV29-1 and TRBJ1-1): SAVISQKPSRDICQRGTSLTIQCQVDSQVTMMFWYRQQPGQSLTLIATANQGSEATYESGFVIDKFPISRPNLTFSTLTVSNMSPEDSSIYLCSVDALNTEAFFGQGTRLTVV.

The rearrangement links TRBV7-2 to TRBJ1-1; D call uncertain. There are 13 residues in the CDR3. Germline-derived CDR1 and CDR2 are SGHTA and FQGNSA. Trimming removed 0 bases at V and 1 base at J, with 3 bases between. CDR3 in amino acids: CASSLATNTEAFF. CDR3 nucleotide sequence: TGTGCCAGCAGCTTAGCTACGAACACTGAAGCTTTCTTT.

This sequence joins TRBV20-1 and TRBJ1-6; D remains ambiguous. The V and J ends lost 3 bases and 12 bases respectively, with 6 bases between them. The germline V gene encodes CDR1 DFQATT and CDR2 SNEGSKA (reference sequence). The CDR3 has 10 amino acids. Here the CDR3 reads CSASKGPLHF. For the CDR3, the DNA is TGCAGTGCTAGCAAGGGACCCCTCCACTTT.

This rearrangement joins TRBV19 to TRBJ1-1; no reliable D call. V lost 1 base, J lost 11 bases, and 11 bases lay in between. The CDR3 contains 12 residues. Germline V gene sequence: CDR1 LNHDA, CDR2 SQIVND (reference sequence). The CDR3 region is CASSIGGRAAFF. CDR3 bases: TGTGCCAGTAGTATAGGGGGTCGAGCGGCTTTCTTT. Variable domain in full (rest from reference TRBV19 and TRBJ1-1): DGGITQSPKYLFRKEGQNVTLSCEQNLNHDAMYWYRQDPGQGLRLIYYSQIVNDFQKGDIAEGYSVSREKKESFPLTVTSAQKNPTAFYLCASSIGGRAAFFGQGTRLTVV.

The chain couples TRBV28 to TRBJ2-1, with TRBD1 matching over 12 bases. Germline loops: CDR1 MDHEN, CDR2 SYDVKM. Losses at the gene ends were 5 bases for V and 6 bases for J; bases not matched to a gene: 17. This CDR3 comprises 19 residues. CDR3 DNA: TGTGCCAGCAGTCCGCTTAGGGGGACAGGGGGCGCGTTTTCCAATGAGCAGTTCTTC. Translation: CASSPLRGTGGAFSNEQFF. The full variable domain, with the rest looked up from reference TRBV28 and TRBJ2-1, is DVKVTQSSRYLVKRTGEKVFLECVQDMDHENMFWYRQDPGLGLRLIYFSYDVKMKEKGDIPEGYSVSREKKERFSLILESASTNQTSMYLCASSPLRGTGGAFSNEQFFGPGTRLTVL.

The chain employs TRBV11-1 and TRBJ1-1, with 7 bases matching TRBD1. The CDR3 loop spans 15 amino acids. The germline gives CDR1 SGHAT, CDR2 FQDESV (reference sequence). Trimming removed 3 bases from V and 4 bases from J; junction bases left unmatched: 8. CDR3 sequence: CASSFDRAPGTEAFF. CDR3 nucleotides: TGTGCCAGCAGCTTTGACAGGGCCCCGGGCACTGAAGCTTTCTTT.

In this sample, this clone turned up a few times. This rearrangement joins TRBV2 to TRBJ1-3; D possibly corresponds to TRBD1 (6 bases). Germline V CDR1 and CDR2: SNHLY, FYNNEI. The CDR3 consists of 14 residues. V lost 5 bases and J 2 bases, leaving 10 bases between the germline ends. In DNA form, the CDR3 reads TGTGCCAGCAGTACCACAGGGCCTGGAAACACCATATATTTT. Translation gives CASSTTGPGNTIYF. Together with reference TRBV2 and TRBJ1-3, the CDR3 gives the full variable domain: EPEVTQTPSHQVTQMGQEVILRCVPISNHLYFYWYRQILGQKVEFLVSFYNNEISEKSEIFDDQFSVERPDGSNFTLKIRSTKLEDSAMYFCASSTTGPGNTIYFGEGSWLTVV.

The V call is TRBV27, the J call TRBJ2-5; weak D call: TRBD1 (6 bases). Trimming left V 2 bases short and J 4 bases short, with 8 bases between. The CDR3 totals 13 residues. Germline values: CDR1 MNHEY, CDR2 SMNVEV (reference sequence). CDR3: CASSLLQGETQYF. CDR3 nucleotide sequence: TGTGCCAGCAGTTTACTACAGGGAGAGACCCAGTACTTC.

V gene TRBV3-1 (or the pseudogene TRBV3-2) combines with J gene TRBJ2-7; 11 bases agree with TRBD2. Germline V lookup: CDR1 LGHDT, CDR2 YNNKEL (reference sequence). The CDR3 consists of 19 residues. Trimming took 4 bases from V and 5 from J; bases not matched to a gene: 19. The CDR3 region is CASSLKPGRTLAGGDEQYF. The CDR3 DNA reads TGTGCCAGCAGCCTTAAACCGGGACGGACTCTAGCGGGAGGAGACGAGCAGTACTTC.

The chain links TRBV24-1 to TRBJ1-5; D is undetermined. Germline V gene data show CDR1 as KGHDR and CDR2 as SFDVKD. The CDR3 sequence is 16 residues long. V gave up 9 bases and J gave up 2 bases, with 19 bases separating them. CDR3 coding DNA: TGTGCCACCCCTGAAAAAGGTAGGAATGGCAATCAGCCCCAGCATTTT. Translating it yields CATPEKGRNGNQPQHF.

This rearrangement joins TRBV28 to TRBJ2-3; a weak D match, TRBD2 (6 bases). Trimming left V 4 bases short and J 4 bases short, with 15 bases between. There are 15 residues in the CDR3. Germline assignment: CDR1 MDHEN and CDR2 SYDVKM. The CDR3 loop is CASSSSAGQADTQYF. The DNA of the CDR3 is TGTGCCAGCAGTTCTTCAGCGGGCCAGGCAGATACGCAGTATTTT.

The chain is built from TRBV25-1 and TRBJ1-2; 10 nucleotides line up with TRBD1. This CDR3 contains 14 residues. Per germline, CDR1 MGHDK and CDR2 SYGVNS. After removal of 6 bases from V and 4 bases from J, the junction contained 5 bases not matched to a gene. The CDR3 coding sequence is TGTGCCAGCAGGACAGGGGGCGGGGGCTATGGCTACACCTTC. It translates to CASRTGGGGYGYTF.

This clone was counted once. This sequence joins TRBV10-3 and TRBJ1-2, with 9 bases fitting TRBD1. CDR1 is ENHRY, CDR2 SYGVKD, per germline. There are 15 residues in the CDR3. The trim removed 3 bases at V and 4 bases at J, leaving 6 bases unmatched. The DNA of the CDR3 is TGTGCCATCAGTGAAACAGGGGGCCTTTCCTATGGCTACACCTTC. This codes for CAISETGGLSYGYTF.

This clone was observed a few times. V usage is TRBV19 and J usage is TRBJ1-3; D gene ambiguous. The CDR3 loop spans 15 amino acids. V was pared by 3 bases and J by 2 bases, with 11 bases between. Germline CDR1 LNHDA, CDR2 SQIVND (reference sequence). The CDR3 nucleotides are TGTGCCAGTAGTATCGGGCGGCAGACTGGAAACACCATATATTTT. Encoded protein: CASSIGRQTGNTIYF. The entire variable domain, with the rest obtained from reference TRBV19 and TRBJ1-3, is as follows: DGGITQSPKYLFRKEGQNVTLSCEQNLNHDAMYWYRQDPGQGLRLIYYSQIVNDFQKGDIAEGYSVSREKKESFPLTVTSAQKNPTAFYLCASSIGRQTGNTIYFGEGSWLTVV.

CDR3 bases: TGTGCCAGCAGCTTTACTGCGGGGGTGGCAGATACGCAGTATTTT. Amino acids: CASSFTAGVADTQYF. This rearrangement joins TRBV7-9 to TRBJ2-3; 7 positions agree with TRBD2. V trimming: 3 bases; J trimming: 4 bases; junction bases outside the gene matches: 7. In germline, CDR1 is SEHNR, CDR2 FQNEAQ (reference sequence). The CDR3 loop spans 15 amino acids.

The chain uses TRBV2 and TRBJ1-4; 8 bases agree with TRBD1. CDR1 is SNHLY, CDR2 FYNNEI, per germline. The V segment lost 7 bases and the J segment 0 bases; nucleotides outside the gene matches: 4. The CDR3 sequence is 15 residues long. The CDR3 coding sequence is TGTGCCAGCAAAAACAGGGGGACAACTAATGAAAAACTGTTTTTT. Protein product: CASKNRGTTNEKLFF.

J is TRBJ1-2 and V is TRBV7-9; no clear D gene. The CDR3 consists of 13 residues. The V end was cut by 5 bases, the J end by 8 bases, with 15 bases between. Germline values: CDR1 SEHNR, CDR2 FQNEAQ (reference sequence). CDR3 in DNA: TGTGCCAGCAGCCCCCGCAATGGTGGAGGCTACACCTTC. Encoded protein: CASSPRNGGGYTF.

The chain joins TRBV29-1 to TRBJ2-4, with TRBD1 as a possible D gene (5 bases). Germline loops: CDR1 SQVTM, CDR2 ANQGSEA. V was clipped by 0 bases and J by 9 bases, with 15 bases between them. This CDR3 contains 14 residues. The chain's CDR3 is CSVEDPAGRAIQYF. In DNA, the CDR3 is TGCAGCGTTGAAGATCCCGCCGGCAGGGCCATTCAGTACTTC.